This is a list of T cell receptor beta chains from one sample in a study of T cell responses to AZD1222 COVID-19 vaccine. Here immunoSEQ multiplex PCR was the method, and the copy in TCRdb shows in-frame clones only, minus some. Of about 99,000 clones in the sample, around 90% were seen once. Sequencing was performed on peripheral blood, taken on day 0 of AZD1222 vaccination. These receptors all stem from an adult in good health. Each CDR3 is given with its conserved first and last residue. Fields, in order: V gene, D gene, J gene, clone size, CDR3 DNA, CDR3 protein. A D gene is named only where the DNA matches it firmly. The listing skips clone size in some rows; elsewhere it reads once, few, many or a size class.

v_call: TRBV5-6; d_call: TRBD2; j_call: TRBJ2-1; clone_size: .; cdr3_nt: TGTGCCAGCAGCGAGACCACTAGCGGGAGGTGGATTGAGCAGTTCTTC; cdr3_aa: CASSETTSGRWIEQFF
v_call: TRBV27; d_call: .; j_call: TRBJ2-1; clone_size: .; cdr3_nt: TGTGCCAGCAGTTTATCGTCTTTTGGGACCCGGAGGGAGTTCTTC; cdr3_aa: CASSLSSFGTRREFF
v_call: TRBV4-3; d_call: .; j_call: TRBJ1-5; clone_size: .; cdr3_nt: TGCGCCAGCAGCCCCGGGAGGGGAAATCAGCCCCAGCATTTT; cdr3_aa: CASSPGRGNQPQHF
v_call: TRBV6-2/TRBV6-3; d_call: TRBD1; j_call: TRBJ1-6; clone_size: few; cdr3_nt: TGTGCCAGCAGTTACTCGACAGGGGGGAAGTCACCCCTCCACTTT; cdr3_aa: CASSYSTGGKSPLHF
v_call: TRBV19; d_call: .; j_call: TRBJ1-4; clone_size: once; cdr3_nt: TGTGCCAGTAGTGTTTCGGTGAATGAAAAACTGTTTTTT; cdr3_aa: CASSVSVNEKLFF
v_call: TRBV7-6; d_call: TRBD1; j_call: TRBJ1-5; clone_size: .; cdr3_nt: TGTGCCAGCAGCTCAGGGGGCTTAAGTCAGCCCCAGCATTTT; cdr3_aa: CASSSGGLSQPQHF
v_call: TRBV7-2; d_call: .; j_call: TRBJ1-2; clone_size: .; cdr3_nt: TGTGCCCGGGAGGACAGTAACTATGGCTACACCTTC; cdr3_aa: CAREDSNYGYTF
v_call: TRBV3-1/TRBV3-2; d_call: .; j_call: TRBJ2-7; clone_size: .; cdr3_nt: TGTGCCAGCAGCCAAGCACAGGCCTCCTACGAGCAGTACTTC; cdr3_aa: CASSQAQASYEQYF
v_call: TRBV19; d_call: .; j_call: TRBJ2-5; clone_size: .; cdr3_nt: TGTGCCAGTAGTATAGGCCGACTACTGCAAGAGACCCAGTACTTC; cdr3_aa: CASSIGRLLQETQYF
v_call: TRBV29-1; d_call: .; j_call: TRBJ2-5; clone_size: .; cdr3_nt: TGCAGCGTTTCAGTCCAAACGGGGGAGACCCAGTACTTC; cdr3_aa: CSVSVQTGETQYF
v_call: TRBV7-6; d_call: TRBD1; j_call: TRBJ1-6; clone_size: .; cdr3_nt: TGTGCCAGCAGCCCTCTGGGGACAGGGGAAAGATCACCCCTCCACTTT; cdr3_aa: CASSPLGTGERSPLHF
v_call: TRBV6-1; d_call: .; j_call: TRBJ2-2; clone_size: .; cdr3_nt: TGTGCCAGCAGTGAACAGGGCCCGCCCCCGAACACCGGGGAGCTGTTTTTT; cdr3_aa: CASSEQGPPPNTGELFF
v_call: TRBV21-1; d_call: .; j_call: TRBJ2-5; clone_size: .; cdr3_nt: TGTGCCAGCAGCAAATTTAGGGACAGGGGGGAGACCCAGTACTTC; cdr3_aa: CASSKFRDRGETQYF
v_call: TRBV4-3; d_call: .; j_call: TRBJ2-1; clone_size: .; cdr3_nt: TGCGCCAGCAGCCAAGATAAAGGGGCGGGGTACAATGAGCAGTTCTTC; cdr3_aa: CASSQDKGAGYNEQFF
v_call: TRBV12-3/TRBV12-4; d_call: .; j_call: TRBJ2-5; clone_size: .; cdr3_nt: TGTGCCGTGGAGACCCAGTACTTC; cdr3_aa: CAVETQYF
v_call: TRBV7-9; d_call: TRBD1; j_call: TRBJ1-1; clone_size: .; cdr3_nt: TGTGCCAGCAGTCCCGACAGGGGGCAAGGGGCTTTCTTT; cdr3_aa: CASSPDRGQGAFF
v_call: TRBV5-1; d_call: .; j_call: TRBJ1-2; clone_size: .; cdr3_nt: TGCGCCAGCAGCTTCGGAGGTAACTATGGCTACACCTTC; cdr3_aa: CASSFGGNYGYTF
v_call: TRBV29-1; d_call: .; j_call: TRBJ1-1; clone_size: .; cdr3_nt: TGCAGCGTTGATGAGGCTTTTACTGAAGCTTTCTTT; cdr3_aa: CSVDEAFTEAFF
v_call: TRBV6-5; d_call: TRBD1; j_call: TRBJ1-2; clone_size: .; cdr3_nt: TGTGCCAGCAATCCCCAGGGGGGTTCCCCTGGCTACACCTTC; cdr3_aa: CASNPQGGSPGYTF
v_call: TRBV3-1/TRBV3-2; d_call: TRBD2; j_call: TRBJ2-3; clone_size: .; cdr3_nt: TGTGCCAGCAGCAGGTCCGGGGGGACAGATACGCAGTATTTT; cdr3_aa: CASSRSGGTDTQYF
v_call: TRBV7-8; d_call: TRBD1; j_call: TRBJ1-2; clone_size: .; cdr3_nt: TGTGCCAGCAGCCCCCAGACAGGGTATGGTGGCTACACCTTC; cdr3_aa: CASSPQTGYGGYTF
v_call: TRBV2; d_call: .; j_call: TRBJ1-6; clone_size: .; cdr3_nt: TGTGCCAGCAGGACCCTGGACGGGGATAATTCACCCCTCCACTTT; cdr3_aa: CASRTLDGDNSPLHF
v_call: TRBV5-4; d_call: .; j_call: TRBJ2-5; clone_size: .; cdr3_nt: TGTGCCAGCAGCTTGGCCCTTGGCTCACAATTGGGGACCCAGTACTTC; cdr3_aa: CASSLALGSQLGTQYF
v_call: TRBV3-1/TRBV3-2; d_call: TRBD1; j_call: TRBJ1-2; clone_size: .; cdr3_nt: TGTGCCAGCAGCCTGTTTCGGGACAGGGGGCGGACTTCTTATGGCTACACCTTC; cdr3_aa: CASSLFRDRGRTSYGYTF
v_call: TRBV6-2/TRBV6-3; d_call: TRBD1; j_call: TRBJ1-5; clone_size: .; cdr3_nt: TGTGCCAGCAGTTACGCTCGGGGACAGGGACAACAGCCCCAGCATTTT; cdr3_aa: CASSYARGQGQQPQHF
v_call: TRBV12-5; d_call: .; j_call: TRBJ1-4; clone_size: once; cdr3_nt: TGTGCTAGTGGTTTGGTTATAAGGGGTCTGAGGCCTAGTGCAACTAATGAAAAACTGTTTTTT; cdr3_aa: CASGLVIRGLRPSATNEKLFF
v_call: TRBV2; d_call: .; j_call: TRBJ1-5; clone_size: .; cdr3_nt: TGTGCCAGCAGTGAAGAAGGCAATCAGCCCCAGCATTTT; cdr3_aa: CASSEEGNQPQHF
v_call: TRBV3-1/TRBV3-2; d_call: .; j_call: TRBJ1-5; clone_size: .; cdr3_nt: TGTGCCAGCAGCCTTGGACAGTATAGCAATCAGCCCCAGCATTTT; cdr3_aa: CASSLGQYSNQPQHF
v_call: TRBV19; d_call: .; j_call: TRBJ2-5; clone_size: .; cdr3_nt: TGTGCCAGTAGTATAGGGGTTGGGCAAGAGACCCAGTACTTC; cdr3_aa: CASSIGVGQETQYF
v_call: TRBV4-3; d_call: TRBD1; j_call: TRBJ2-3; clone_size: .; cdr3_nt: TGCGCCAGCAGCCAACGACAGGGGGCTAGTGGGACAGATACGCAGTATTTT; cdr3_aa: CASSQRQGASGTDTQYF
v_call: TRBV7-2; d_call: .; j_call: TRBJ1-2; clone_size: .; cdr3_nt: TGTGCCAGCAGCTCCCCTTCGTGGGGCGACTATGGCTACACCTTC; cdr3_aa: CASSSPSWGDYGYTF
v_call: TRBV21-1; d_call: .; j_call: TRBJ1-1; clone_size: .; cdr3_nt: TGTGCCGGTCGGATTCAGCTGAACACTGAAGCTTTCTTT; cdr3_aa: CAGRIQLNTEAFF
v_call: TRBV28; d_call: .; j_call: TRBJ2-1; clone_size: .; cdr3_nt: TGTGCCAGCAGGTCCAGCGGATCCTACAATGAGCAGTTCTTC; cdr3_aa: CASRSSGSYNEQFF
v_call: TRBV4-2; d_call: .; j_call: TRBJ2-6; clone_size: few; cdr3_nt: TGTGCCAGCAGCCAAGAAGGACGGGCTGGGGCCAACGTCCTGACTTTC; cdr3_aa: CASSQEGRAGANVLTF
v_call: TRBV5-8; d_call: TRBD1; j_call: TRBJ1-2; clone_size: .; cdr3_nt: TGTGCCAGCAGCTTGGGGACAGGGTTCTATGGCTACACCTTC; cdr3_aa: CASSLGTGFYGYTF
v_call: TRBV7-2; d_call: TRBD1; j_call: TRBJ1-5; clone_size: .; cdr3_nt: TGTGCCAGCAGCTCGGAACAGGGGGCTAATCAGCCCCAGCATTTT; cdr3_aa: CASSSEQGANQPQHF
v_call: TRBV5-1; d_call: .; j_call: TRBJ1-2; clone_size: .; cdr3_nt: TGCGCCAGCAGCTTACCCAGAGGGTTCGATGGCTACACCTTC; cdr3_aa: CASSLPRGFDGYTF
v_call: TRBV4-3; d_call: .; j_call: TRBJ2-7; clone_size: .; cdr3_nt: TGCGCCAGCAGCCAAGACGGGGCTAGCTCCTACGAGCAGTACTTC; cdr3_aa: CASSQDGASSYEQYF
v_call: TRBV10-1; d_call: .; j_call: TRBJ1-4; clone_size: .; cdr3_nt: TGCGCCAGACAGCGGGGAAGAGGGTATGAAAAACTGTTTTTT; cdr3_aa: CARQRGRGYEKLFF
v_call: TRBV7-2; d_call: TRBD2; j_call: TRBJ2-1; clone_size: .; cdr3_nt: TGTGCCAGCAGCCCGGAGACTAGCAGATACAATGAGCAGTTCTTC; cdr3_aa: CASSPETSRYNEQFF
v_call: TRBV7-8; d_call: .; j_call: TRBJ1-5; clone_size: .; cdr3_nt: TGTGCCAGCAGCCTCGGCGACGGGAGTAATCAGCCCCAGCATTTT; cdr3_aa: CASSLGDGSNQPQHF
v_call: TRBV14; d_call: .; j_call: TRBJ2-1; clone_size: .; cdr3_nt: TGTGCCAGCAGCCAAGGGGTTCAGGGGCAGTTCTTC; cdr3_aa: CASSQGVQGQFF
v_call: TRBV6-1; d_call: .; j_call: TRBJ2-6; clone_size: .; cdr3_nt: TGTGCCAGCAGTGAGGGCAGTTTCTCTGGGGCCAACGTCCTGACTTTC; cdr3_aa: CASSEGSFSGANVLTF
v_call: TRBV24-1; d_call: .; j_call: TRBJ2-3; clone_size: once; cdr3_nt: TGTGCCACCAGACCCGCCGTTGGCACAGATACGCAGTATTTT; cdr3_aa: CATRPAVGTDTQYF
v_call: TRBV5-4; d_call: .; j_call: TRBJ1-6; clone_size: .; cdr3_nt: TGTGCCAGCAGCTTGTTACATAAAGGTGGCTCCTATAATTCACCCCTCCACTTT; cdr3_aa: CASSLLHKGGSYNSPLHF
v_call: TRBV5-1; d_call: .; j_call: TRBJ2-3; clone_size: .; cdr3_nt: TGTGCCAGCAGCTTGGTATTACAGGCAGATACGCAGTATTTT; cdr3_aa: CASSLVLQADTQYF
v_call: TRBV30; d_call: TRBD2; j_call: TRBJ2-1; clone_size: .; cdr3_nt: TGTGCCTGGAGTGGTGGGAGACTAGCGGGAGGGTCCGTCAATGAGCAGTTCTTC; cdr3_aa: CAWSGGRLAGGSVNEQFF
v_call: TRBV12-3/TRBV12-4; d_call: .; j_call: TRBJ2-1; clone_size: .; cdr3_nt: TGTGCCACTGGATACGAGCAGTTCTTC; cdr3_aa: CATGYEQFF
v_call: TRBV12-3/TRBV12-4; d_call: TRBD1; j_call: TRBJ1-4; clone_size: .; cdr3_nt: TGTGCCAGCGGGTCAGGGGGCGGGCAAAAACTGTTTTTT; cdr3_aa: CASGSGGGQKLFF
v_call: TRBV5-4; d_call: .; j_call: TRBJ2-3; clone_size: .; cdr3_nt: TGTGCCAGCAGCTTGCCCGGGGGCCGCACAGATACGCAGTATTTT; cdr3_aa: CASSLPGGRTDTQYF